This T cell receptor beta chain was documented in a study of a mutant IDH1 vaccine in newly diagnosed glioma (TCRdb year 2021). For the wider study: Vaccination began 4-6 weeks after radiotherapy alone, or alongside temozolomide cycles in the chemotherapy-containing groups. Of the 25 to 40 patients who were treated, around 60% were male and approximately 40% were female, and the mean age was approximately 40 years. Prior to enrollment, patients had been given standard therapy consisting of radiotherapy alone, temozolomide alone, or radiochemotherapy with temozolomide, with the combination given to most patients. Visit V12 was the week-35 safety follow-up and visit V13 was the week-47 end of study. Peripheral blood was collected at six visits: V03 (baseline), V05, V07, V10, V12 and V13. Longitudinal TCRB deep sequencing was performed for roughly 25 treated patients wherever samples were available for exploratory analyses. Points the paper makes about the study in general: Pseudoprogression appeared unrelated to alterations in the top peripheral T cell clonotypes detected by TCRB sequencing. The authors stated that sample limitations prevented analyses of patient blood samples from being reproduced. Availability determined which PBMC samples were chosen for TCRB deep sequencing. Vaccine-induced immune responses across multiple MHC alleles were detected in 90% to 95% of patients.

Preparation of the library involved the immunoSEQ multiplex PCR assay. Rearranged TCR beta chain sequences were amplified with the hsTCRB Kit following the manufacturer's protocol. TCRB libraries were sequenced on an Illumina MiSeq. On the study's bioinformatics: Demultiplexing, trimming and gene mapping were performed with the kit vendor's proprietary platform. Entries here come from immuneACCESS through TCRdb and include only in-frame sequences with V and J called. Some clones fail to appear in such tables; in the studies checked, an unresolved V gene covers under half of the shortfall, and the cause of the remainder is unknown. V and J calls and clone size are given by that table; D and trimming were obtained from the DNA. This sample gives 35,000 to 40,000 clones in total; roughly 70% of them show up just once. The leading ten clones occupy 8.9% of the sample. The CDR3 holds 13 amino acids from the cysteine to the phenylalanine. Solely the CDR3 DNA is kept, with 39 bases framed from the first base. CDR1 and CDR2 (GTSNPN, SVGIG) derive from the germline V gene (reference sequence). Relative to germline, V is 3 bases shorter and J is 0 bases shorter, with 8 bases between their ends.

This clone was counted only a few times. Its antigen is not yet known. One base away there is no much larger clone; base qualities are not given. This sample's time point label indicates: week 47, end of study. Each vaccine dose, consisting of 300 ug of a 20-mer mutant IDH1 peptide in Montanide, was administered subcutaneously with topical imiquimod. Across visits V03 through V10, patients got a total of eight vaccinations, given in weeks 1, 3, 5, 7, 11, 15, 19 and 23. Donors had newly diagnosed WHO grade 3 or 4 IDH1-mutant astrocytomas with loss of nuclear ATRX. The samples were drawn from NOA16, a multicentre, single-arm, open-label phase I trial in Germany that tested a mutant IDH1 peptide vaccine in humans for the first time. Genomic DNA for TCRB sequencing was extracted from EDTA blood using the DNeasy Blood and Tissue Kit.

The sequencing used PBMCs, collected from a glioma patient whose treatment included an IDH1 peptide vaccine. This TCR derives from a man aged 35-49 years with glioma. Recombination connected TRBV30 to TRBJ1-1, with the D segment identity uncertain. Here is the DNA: TGTGCCTGGAGGGCCGGAATGAACACTGAAGCTTTCTTT. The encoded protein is CAWRAGMNTEAFF.